Listed here are 5 T cell receptor beta chains from one sample, sequenced in a study of neurological immune-mediated disorders. TCRdb used MiXCR to reprocess the 5' RACE reads, holding one entry per CDR3 protein. The top ten hold about 4% of the sample, which has around 69,000 distinct CDR3 sequences, 3% to 4% seen once. The sample comprised PBMCs. The receptors shown here come from a man aged 35 to 55 with multiple sclerosis.

This clonotype was recorded many times. The chain carries TRBV5-1 and TRBJ2-2; 9 bases match TRBD1. The CDR3 has 15 amino acids. Germline V lookup: CDR1 SGHRS, CDR2 YFSETQ. J gave up 5 bases and V 4 bases, and 6 bases lay outside the gene matches. This chain's CDR3 is CASSDRQGGTGELFF. The CDR3 DNA reads TGCGCCAGCAGCGACCGACAGGGGGGAACCGGGGAGCTGTTTTTT.

This clonotype was recorded at least ten times. The chain couples TRBV6-6 to TRBJ1-2, with D tentatively TRBD1 (5 bases). CDR3 length: 14 amino acids. V lost 4 bases, J lost 1 base, and 10 bases lay in between. Per the germline V gene, CDR1 is MNHNY and CDR2 is SVGAGI (reference sequence). CDR3 loop: CASSSQGLNYGYTF. Here the CDR3 DNA reads TGTGCCAGCAGTTCGCAGGGACTTAACTATGGCTACACCTTC.

This clonotype appeared many times. The rearrangement joins TRBV7-2 to TRBJ2-1, with D tentatively TRBD1 (5 bases). CDR3 length: 13 residues. Germline-derived CDR1 and CDR2 are SGHTA and FQGNSA. V was clipped by 4 bases and J by 4 bases, with 8 bases between them. CDR3 in DNA: TGTGCCAGCAGCTCTCCAGGGTACAATGAGCAGTTCTTC. It codes for CASSSPGYNEQFF.

This clonotype was counted many times. This sequence joins TRBV20-1 and TRBJ2-3; TRBD2 agrees at 12 bases. The CDR3 covers 19 residues. Germline CDR1 DFQATT, CDR2 SNEGSKA (reference sequence). V lost 1 base and J lost 0; bases outside the gene matches: 11. CDR3 DNA: TGCAGTGCTAGAGCGTCACCGGGACTAGCGGGTCCTAGCACAGATACGCAGTATTTT. Translation: CSARASPGLAGPSTDTQYF.

This clonotype was counted at least ten times. The chain couples TRBV11-2 to TRBJ1-5; D is unresolved. Germline V lookup: CDR1 SGHAT, CDR2 FQNNGV. The CDR3 covers 13 residues. Trimming took 2 bases from V and 3 from J, leaving 5 bases between them. The CDR3 is CASSLSLNQPQHF. The CDR3 DNA reads TGTGCCAGCAGCTTATCTCTCAATCAGCCCCAGCATTTT.